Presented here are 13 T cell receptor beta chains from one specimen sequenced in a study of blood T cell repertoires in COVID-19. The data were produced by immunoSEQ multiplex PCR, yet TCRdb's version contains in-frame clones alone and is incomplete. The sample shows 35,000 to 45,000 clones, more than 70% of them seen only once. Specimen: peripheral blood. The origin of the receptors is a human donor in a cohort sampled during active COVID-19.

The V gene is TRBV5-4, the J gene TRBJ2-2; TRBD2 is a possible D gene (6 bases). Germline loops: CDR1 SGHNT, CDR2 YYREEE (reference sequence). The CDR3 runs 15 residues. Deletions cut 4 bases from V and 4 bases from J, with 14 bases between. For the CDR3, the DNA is TGTGCCAGCAGCGTGCCCGGGGGATTCACCGGGGAGCTGTTTTTT. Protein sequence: CASSVPGGFTGELFF.

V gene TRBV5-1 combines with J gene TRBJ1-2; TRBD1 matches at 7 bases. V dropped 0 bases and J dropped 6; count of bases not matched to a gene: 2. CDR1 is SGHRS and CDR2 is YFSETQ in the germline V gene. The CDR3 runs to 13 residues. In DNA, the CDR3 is TGCGCCAGCAGCTTGGCGGGGACAGATGGCTACACCTTC. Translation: CASSLAGTDGYTF.

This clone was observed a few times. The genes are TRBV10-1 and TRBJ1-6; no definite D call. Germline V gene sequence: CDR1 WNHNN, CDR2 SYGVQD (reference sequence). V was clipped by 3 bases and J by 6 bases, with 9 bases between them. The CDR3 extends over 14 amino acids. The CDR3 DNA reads TGCGCCAGCAGTGAAGAGTACGGTAATTCACCCCTCCACTTT. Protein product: CASSEEYGNSPLHF.

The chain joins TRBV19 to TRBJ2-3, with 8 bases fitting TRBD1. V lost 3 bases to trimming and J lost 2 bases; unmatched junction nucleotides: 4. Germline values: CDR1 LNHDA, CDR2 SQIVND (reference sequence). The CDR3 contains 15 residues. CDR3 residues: CASSIGTGFTDTQYF. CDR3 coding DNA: TGTGCCAGTAGTATTGGGACAGGTTTCACAGATACGCAGTATTTT.

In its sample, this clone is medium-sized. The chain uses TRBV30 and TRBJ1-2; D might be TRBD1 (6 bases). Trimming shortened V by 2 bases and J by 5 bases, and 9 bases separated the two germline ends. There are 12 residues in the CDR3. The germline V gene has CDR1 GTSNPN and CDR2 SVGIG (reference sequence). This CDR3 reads CAWSPRGYGYTF. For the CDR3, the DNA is TGTGCCTGGAGTCCCAGGGGATATGGCTACACCTTC.

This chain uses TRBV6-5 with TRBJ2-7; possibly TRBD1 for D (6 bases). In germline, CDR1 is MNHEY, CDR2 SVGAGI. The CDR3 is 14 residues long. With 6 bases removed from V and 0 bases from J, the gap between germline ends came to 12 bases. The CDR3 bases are TGTGCCAGCAGAGAGAACAGGGTCTCCTACGAGCAGTACTTC. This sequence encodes CASRENRVSYEQYF.

DNA of the CDR3: TGTGCCAGCAGCGCTACAGGGACAGAGAACACTGAAGCTTTCTTT. Translation gives CASSATGTENTEAFF. The genes are TRBV9 and TRBJ1-1; 7 bases fit TRBD1. The CDR3 contains 15 residues. Germline assignment: CDR1 SGDLS and CDR2 YYNGEE. V lost 3 bases, J lost 1 base, and 6 bases stayed unmatched.

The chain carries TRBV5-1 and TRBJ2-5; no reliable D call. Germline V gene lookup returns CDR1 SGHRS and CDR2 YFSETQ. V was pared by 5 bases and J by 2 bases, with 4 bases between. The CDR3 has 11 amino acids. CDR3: CASSPQETQYF. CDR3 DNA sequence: TGCGCCAGCAGTCCGCAAGAGACCCAGTACTTC.

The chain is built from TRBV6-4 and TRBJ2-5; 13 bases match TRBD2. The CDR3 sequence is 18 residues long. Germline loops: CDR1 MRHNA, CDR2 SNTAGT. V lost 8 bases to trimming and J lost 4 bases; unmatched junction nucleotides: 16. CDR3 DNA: TGTGCCAGCGCCCCCACTAGCGGGGGGGAGTTGGCCGGAGAGACCCAGTACTTC. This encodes CASAPTSGGELAGETQYF.

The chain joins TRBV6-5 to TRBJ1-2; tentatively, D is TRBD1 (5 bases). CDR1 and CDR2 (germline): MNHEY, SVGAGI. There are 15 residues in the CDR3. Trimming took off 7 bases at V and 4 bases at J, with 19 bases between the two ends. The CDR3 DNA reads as TGTGCCAGCATTACCCTTCGGGGGATTCGCTATGGCTACACCTTC. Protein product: CASITLRGIRYGYTF.

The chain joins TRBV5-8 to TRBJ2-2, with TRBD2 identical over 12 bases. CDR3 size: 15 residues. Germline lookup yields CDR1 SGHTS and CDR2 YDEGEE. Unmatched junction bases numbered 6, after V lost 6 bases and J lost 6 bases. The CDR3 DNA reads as TGTGCCAGCATCCTAGCGGGGGGGCTGGCCGGGGAGCTGTTTTTT. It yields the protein CASILAGGLAGELFF.

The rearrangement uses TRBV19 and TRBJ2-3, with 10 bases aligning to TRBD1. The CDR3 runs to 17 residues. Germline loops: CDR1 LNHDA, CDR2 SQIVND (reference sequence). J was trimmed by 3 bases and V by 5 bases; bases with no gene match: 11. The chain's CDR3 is CASSVGVGQGGTDTQYF. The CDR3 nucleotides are TGTGCCAGTAGTGTCGGAGTAGGACAGGGGGGTACAGATACGCAGTATTTT.

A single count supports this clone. This CDR3 reads CASSPYPTRTSYEQYF. CDR3 DNA sequence: TGTGCCAGCAGCCCTTATCCAACGAGGACTTCGTACGAGCAGTACTTC. The V and J genes are TRBV11-2 and TRBJ2-7, with D possibly TRBD2 on 5 matching bases. Germline CDR1 SGHAT, CDR2 FQNNGV. Trimming took 5 bases from V and 4 from J, leaving 21 bases between them. The CDR3 sequence is 16 residues long.